The rows below give T cell receptor beta chains drawn from one sample of a study of blood T cell repertoires in COVID-19. The protocol was immunoSEQ multiplex PCR, while the TCRdb copy is restricted to in-frame clones and leaves out a portion. Of around 130,000 clones in the sample, roughly 83% are singletons; the top ten hold roughly an eighth. Sequencing was carried out using peripheral blood. Source of these receptors: a woman in her thirties who had recovered from COVID-19. The CDR3 runs from the conserved cysteine through the conserved F or W. A D gene is named only where the DNA matches it firmly. Size is stated for part of the rows, as once, few or many counts, or as a class when the clone is expanded.

clone size	V gene	D gene	J gene	CDR3 protein	CDR3 DNA
.	TRBV4-1	.	TRBJ1-4	CASSPSRGTNEKLFF	TGCGCCAGCAGCCCAAGTAGGGGGACTAATGAAAAACTGTTTTTT
few	TRBV27	TRBD1	TRBJ2-3	CASSHFRGTTDTQYF	TGTGCCAGCAGCCATTTCAGGGGGACCACAGATACGCAGTATTTT
.	TRBV19	.	TRBJ1-1	CASSIGQTYTEAFF	TGTGCCAGTAGTATAGGGCAGACTTACACTGAAGCTTTCTTT
once	TRBV2	.	TRBJ2-1	CASSGQVGSYNEQFF	TGTGCCAGCAGTGGACAGGTAGGCTCCTACAATGAGCAGTTCTTC
.	TRBV6-5	TRBD1	TRBJ1-4	CASRGGQATNEKLFF	TGTGCCAGCAGGGGGGGACAGGCAACTAATGAAAAACTGTTTTTT
.	TRBV7-7	TRBD2	TRBJ2-5	CASSLSGGLQETQYF	TGTGCTAGCAGCTTGTCGGGGGGGTTACAAGAGACCCAGTACTTC
.	TRBV7-9	TRBD2	TRBJ2-7	CASSFKLAAYEQYF	TGTGCCAGCAGCTTCAAACTAGCGGCCTACGAGCAGTACTTC
.	TRBV10-2	.	TRBJ1-2	CASTPLRNDYYGYTF	TGCGCCAGCACTCCGTTGAGAAACGACTACTATGGCTACACCTTC
.	TRBV24-1	.	TRBJ1-1	CATSDLLAVHTEAFF	TGTGCCACCAGTGATTTGTTGGCAGTCCACACTGAAGCTTTCTTT
.	TRBV15	TRBD1	TRBJ1-2	CATSNGQGATVDYGYTF	TGTGCCACCAGCAATGGACAGGGGGCGACGGTTGACTATGGCTACACCTTC
.	TRBV19	.	TRBJ2-7	CASSIDNSHYEQYF	TGTGCCAGTAGTATAGATAACAGCCACTACGAGCAGTACTTC
.	TRBV6-5	TRBD1	TRBJ1-2	CASSYWGQNYGYTF	TGTGCCAGCAGTTACTGGGGACAGAACTATGGCTACACCTTC
.	TRBV5-5	.	TRBJ2-7	CASSLGDSSYEQYF	TGTGCCAGCAGCTTAGGCGACAGTTCCTACGAGCAGTACTTC
.	TRBV19	TRBD2	TRBJ2-3	CASSIAGGGTDTQYF	TGTGCCAGTAGTATAGCGGGGGGAGGTACAGATACGCAGTATTTT
.	TRBV30	TRBD1	TRBJ2-4	CAWSTDRGKNIQYF	TGTGCCTGGAGTACAGACAGGGGGAAAAACATTCAGTACTTC
.	TRBV7-3	TRBD2	TRBJ2-1	CASSFSTSPAYNEQFF	TGTGCCAGCAGCTTTTCGACTAGCCCTGCCTACAATGAGCAGTTCTTC
once	TRBV5-1	.	TRBJ2-1	CASSFGQTSYNEQFF	TGCGCCAGCAGCTTTGGACAGACGTCCTACAATGAGCAGTTCTTC
.	TRBV3-1/TRBV3-2	.	TRBJ2-2	CASSHRGLGNTGELFF	TGTGCCAGCAGCCACCGAGGACTTGGGAACACCGGGGAGCTGTTTTTT
.	TRBV27	.	TRBJ1-1	CASRSERGGGRNTEAFF	TGTGCCAGCAGATCTGAGCGTGGGGGCGGAAGGAACACTGAAGCTTTCTTT
.	TRBV5-1	.	TRBJ2-4	CASSLEPGSPTSTNIQYF	TGCGCCAGCAGCTTGGAACCAGGTTCCCCGACATCCACAAACATTCAGTACTTC
.	TRBV5-6	.	TRBJ1-3	CASSLDLGSWRNTIYF	TGTGCCAGCAGCTTGGATTTGGGCAGCTGGCGAAACACCATATATTTT
.	TRBV6-5	TRBD1	TRBJ1-1	CASSSGTGGGKAEAFF	TGTGCCAGCAGTTCAGGGACAGGGGGCGGTAAAGCTGAAGCTTTCTTT
once	TRBV2	TRBD1	TRBJ1-1	CASSRRTGGGNTEAFF	TGTGCCAGCTCTAGGCGGACAGGGGGCGGGAACACTGAAGCTTTCTTT
.	TRBV19	TRBD1	TRBJ1-2	CASSSDRGGYTF	TGTGCCAGTAGCTCCGACAGGGGAGGCTACACCTTC
once	TRBV2	TRBD1	TRBJ1-2	CASTTTGNYNYGYTF	TGTGCCAGCACGACGACAGGGAATTATAACTATGGCTACACCTTC
.	TRBV7-9	TRBD2	TRBJ2-2	CASSISPGLAGGSNTGELFF	TGTGCCAGCAGCATTAGTCCGGGACTAGCGGGAGGGTCTAACACCGGGGAGCTGTTTTTT
.	TRBV5-4	.	TRBJ2-1	CASSPSYNEQFF	TGTGCCAGCAGCCCTTCCTACAATGAGCAGTTCTTC
.	TRBV7-9	TRBD2	TRBJ2-5	CASSLVVAGQETQYF	TGTGCCAGCAGCTTAGTGGTAGCGGGGCAAGAGACCCAGTACTTC
.	TRBV11-2	.	TRBJ1-1	CASSRGGARTEAFF	TGTGCCAGCAGTAGGGGAGGGGCTAGGACTGAAGCTTTCTTT
once	TRBV5-8	TRBD2	TRBJ2-7	CASSLGTSISYEQYF	TGTGCCAGCAGCTTGGGGACTAGTATCTCCTACGAGCAGTACTTC
.	TRBV7-2	.	TRBJ2-2	CASRLRTGGTGELFF	TGTGCCAGCAGATTGAGGACAGGAGGGACCGGGGAGCTGTTTTTT
once	TRBV20-1	TRBD2	TRBJ2-7	CSLGLAGGLYF	TGCAGTCTGGGACTAGCGGGAGGGCTGTACTTC
.	TRBV27	TRBD1	TRBJ1-5	CASSFRGSNQPQHF	TGTGCCAGCAGTTTCAGGGGGAGCAATCAGCCCCAGCATTTT
.	TRBV6-8	TRBD2	TRBJ2-3	CASSTRPSGRAPDTQYF	TGTGCCAGCAGTACCCGACCTAGCGGGAGGGCCCCAGATACGCAGTATTTT
.	TRBV14	.	TRBJ2-2	CASSQDKPRQGTTNTGELFF	TGTGCCAGCAGCCAAGATAAACCCCGACAGGGGACTACGAACACCGGGGAGCTGTTTTTT
.	TRBV7-9	TRBD1	TRBJ2-1	CASSLGGTGKVEQFF	TGTGCCAGCAGCTTAGGGGGGACAGGGAAGGTTGAGCAGTTCTTC
.	TRBV6-6	TRBD2	TRBJ2-1	CASKISGGYNEQFF	TGTGCCAGCAAAATTAGCGGGGGGTACAATGAGCAGTTCTTC
once	TRBV9	.	TRBJ2-7	CASSPTADGSSYEQYF	TGTGCCAGCAGCCCAACGGCGGATGGTAGCTCCTACGAGCAGTACTTC
.	TRBV6-6	TRBD2	TRBJ2-7	CASSGSQLAGILYEQYF	TGTGCCAGCAGTGGATCCCAACTAGCGGGCATACTCTACGAGCAGTACTTC
.	TRBV3-1/TRBV3-2	TRBD1	TRBJ1-4	CASSRNDRGGKLFF	TGTGCCAGCAGCCGAAATGACAGGGGTGGAAAACTGTTTTTT
.	TRBV27	TRBD1	TRBJ2-5	CASSPTGVETQYF	TGTGCCAGCAGTCCGACAGGGGTAGAGACCCAGTACTTC
.	TRBV19	TRBD1	TRBJ2-7	CAIGDRGPYEQYF	TGTGCCATAGGCGACAGGGGGCCCTACGAGCAGTACTTC
.	TRBV6-5	TRBD1	TRBJ2-7	CASSHRGLSYEQYF	TGTGCCAGCAGTCACAGGGGCCTCTCCTACGAGCAGTACTTC
.	TRBV6-1	.	TRBJ1-4	CASSEAWGLANEKLFF	TGTGCCAGCAGTGAAGCTTGGGGGCTAGCTAATGAAAAACTGTTTTTT
.	TRBV6-5	TRBD2	TRBJ2-1	CASSYVGGGSYNEQFF	TGTGCCAGCAGTTACGTTGGGGGGGGCTCCTACAATGAGCAGTTCTTC
few	TRBV5-4	.	TRBJ1-1	CASSLAQTEAFF	TGTGCCAGCAGCTTGGCCCAGACTGAAGCTTTCTTT
.	TRBV7-9	.	TRBJ2-1	CASSRGTEIYNEQFF	TGTGCCAGCAGCCGCGGGACGGAAATTTACAATGAGCAGTTCTTC
few	TRBV6-5	.	TRBJ2-5	CASTGRQETQYF	TGTGCCAGCACTGGGAGACAAGAGACCCAGTACTTC
once	TRBV5-1	.	TRBJ2-3	CASSSYGDTQYF	TGCGCCAGCAGCTCCTATGGAGATACGCAGTATTTT
.	TRBV7-9	.	TRBJ2-2	CASSLAAMTGELFF	TGTGCCAGCAGCTTAGCCGCTATGACCGGGGAGCTGTTTTTT
.	TRBV6-1	.	TRBJ1-5	CASSENRVNNQPQHF	TGTGCCAGCAGTGAAAACAGGGTCAACAATCAGCCCCAGCATTTT
once	TRBV6-1	.	TRBJ1-2	CASSEARVLNYGYTF	TGTGCCAGCAGTGAAGCTCGCGTTCTGAACTATGGCTACACCTTC